The 16 T cell receptor beta chains below were found in one sample sequenced in a study of cytomegalovirus exposure and HLA in healthy donors. Here immunoSEQ multiplex PCR was the method, and the copy in TCRdb shows in-frame clones only, minus some. The data show about 200,000 clones, with almost 90% seen just once and just under 3% held by the top ten. Sample: PBMCs. Every receptor here comes from a woman aged 18 to 35 in good health and CMV-seronegative.

The genes are TRBV7-6 and TRBJ1-1; 7 bases fit TRBD1. From germline, CDR1 is SGHVS and CDR2 FNYEAQ. After removal of 4 bases from V and 0 bases from J, the junction contained 5 bases not matched to a gene. The CDR3 loop spans 15 amino acids. The CDR3 is CASSYWTGMNTEAFF. CDR3 nucleotides: TGTGCCAGCAGCTACTGGACAGGAATGAACACTGAAGCTTTCTTT.

The rearrangement joins TRBV7-3 to TRBJ2-3; 12 nucleotides agree with TRBD2. This CDR3 contains 14 residues. V shed 3 bases and J 5 bases; nucleotides not matched to a gene: 0. CDR1 SGHTA and CDR2 FQGTGA come from the germline V gene. The DNA for the CDR3 is TGTGCCAGCAGCTTGGGACTAGCGGGAGATACGCAGTATTTT. Translated, it gives CASSLGLAGDTQYF.

This sequence joins TRBV2 and TRBJ2-5; TRBD2 matches at 7 bases. The germline V gene encodes CDR1 SNHLY and CDR2 FYNNEI. The CDR3 is 14 residues long. With V trimmed by 7 bases and J by 3 bases, 8 bases remained unmatched. The CDR3 DNA follows: TGTGCCAGCAACTTCTTAGCGGGCAAAGAGACCCAGTACTTC. Residues: CASNFLAGKETQYF.

The V call is TRBV5-1, the J call TRBJ2-7; TRBD1 agrees at 7 bases. CDR1 SGHRS and CDR2 YFSETQ come from the germline V gene. The CDR3 runs 14 residues. J gave up 3 bases and V 5 bases, and 8 bases lay outside the gene matches. CDR3 sequence reads: CASRPRQGDYEQYF. The CDR3 coding sequence is TGCGCCAGCAGACCGCGACAGGGAGACTACGAGCAGTACTTC. Using reference TRBV5-1 and TRBJ2-7 for the parts outside the CDR3, the full variable domain is KAGVTQTPRYLIKTRGQQVTLSCSPISGHRSVSWYQQTPGQGLQFLFEYFSETQRNKGNFPGRFSGRQFSNSRSEMNVSTLELGDSALYLCASRPRQGDYEQYFGPGTRLTVT.

This chain uses TRBV7-9 with TRBJ2-2; D is possibly TRBD2 (5 bases). V was pared by 6 bases and J by 8 bases, with 10 bases between. CDR3 length: 12 residues. Germline lookup yields CDR1 SEHNR and CDR2 FQNEAQ (reference sequence). CDR3 loop: CASSYGGGELFF. DNA for the CDR3: TGTGCCAGCAGTTACGGCGGGGGGGAGCTGTTTTTT.

The J gene is TRBJ2-5, the V gene TRBV27; D may be TRBD2 (5 bases). The V end lost 0 bases, the J end lost 7 bases, and 9 bases lay between the germline ends. Germline V gene data show CDR1 as MNHEY and CDR2 as SMNVEV (reference sequence). The CDR3 contains 13 residues. CDR3 protein: CASSLSGRGTQYF. The CDR3 DNA reads TGTGCCAGCAGTTTATCAGGACGGGGGACCCAGTACTTC.

This clone was observed once. The chain carries TRBV6-1 and TRBJ1-2; 8 bases map to TRBD1. The V gene end was trimmed by 8 bases and the J gene end by 3 bases; junction bases not matched to a gene: 5. The CDR3 is 13 amino acids. CDR1 is MNHNS, CDR2 SASEGT, per germline. The DNA for the CDR3 is TGTGCCAGCCATACAGGGGGTGACTATGGCTACACCTTC. Residues: CASHTGGDYGYTF.

The chain recombines TRBV2 with TRBJ2-1; 7 bases agree with TRBD1. CDR1 and CDR2 (germline): SNHLY, FYNNEI. Trimming at V came to 5 bases and at J to 6 bases, leaving 1 base not matched to a gene. This CDR3 contains 12 residues. This CDR3 is CASSRQGNEQFF. In nucleotides, the CDR3 is TGTGCCAGCAGTCGACAGGGCAATGAGCAGTTCTTC.

The genes are TRBV29-1 and TRBJ2-1; 8 bases align to TRBD1. J lost 6 bases, V lost 6 bases, and 16 bases had no gene match. The CDR3 consists of 16 residues. Germline V lookup: CDR1 SQVTM, CDR2 ANQGSEA. CDR3 residues: CSVPALQRTGPNEQFF. CDR3 nucleotide sequence: TGCAGCGTCCCGGCCCTTCAGCGGACAGGGCCCAATGAGCAGTTCTTC.

This clone appeared once. The chain combines TRBV6-1 with TRBJ1-1; unclear D gene. This CDR3 region has 14 residues. The V gene lost 5 bases and the J gene lost 0 bases, with 10 bases spanning the gap. From germline, CDR1 is MNHNS and CDR2 SASEGT. The CDR3 loop reads CASSQEFMNTEAFF. The CDR3 bases are TGTGCCAGCAGTCAGGAATTCATGAACACTGAAGCTTTCTTT.

The chain couples TRBV19 to TRBJ2-5, with D maybe TRBD1 (6 bases). Germline assignment: CDR1 LNHDA and CDR2 SQIVND (reference sequence). The CDR3 loop spans 15 amino acids. The V and J ends lost 3 bases and 5 bases respectively, with 16 bases between them. The CDR3 bases are TGTGCCAGTAGTATCAGGGGCCCTGAGGGGGAGACCCAGTACTTC. It yields the protein CASSIRGPEGETQYF.

The chain has TRBV10-3 and TRBJ2-5; 9 bases are shared with TRBD1. V trimming: 0 bases; J trimming: 4 bases; junction bases outside the gene matches: 0. CDR3 size: 14 residues. Germline V lookup: CDR1 ENHRY, CDR2 SYGVKD. In DNA, the CDR3 is TGTGCCATCAGTGAGTCGGACAGGGGAGAGACCCAGTACTTC. This sequence encodes CAISESDRGETQYF.

In this sample, this clone turned up a few times. The V gene is TRBV7-9, the J gene TRBJ2-1, with D perhaps matching TRBD2 (5 bases). The germline gives CDR1 SEHNR, CDR2 FQNEAQ (reference sequence). This CDR3 comprises 14 residues. Trimming left V 2 bases short and J 6 bases short, with 11 bases between. CDR3 in DNA: TGTGCCAGCAGCTTATCCGACGGGGTCAATGAGCAGTTCTTC. This encodes CASSLSDGVNEQFF.

V and J are TRBV27 and TRBJ2-5, with D possibly being TRBD1 (6 bases). This CDR3 contains 17 residues. Deletions cut 4 bases from V and 2 bases from J, with 20 bases between. CDR1 MNHEY and CDR2 SMNVEV come from the germline V gene (reference sequence). CDR3 amino acids: CASSSKPPGHIQETQYF. The CDR3 DNA reads TGTGCCAGCAGTTCAAAGCCCCCGGGACACATACAAGAGACCCAGTACTTC.

The J gene is TRBJ2-1, the V gene TRBV5-4; TRBD2 matches 11 bases. The germline V gene has CDR1 SGHNT and CDR2 YYREEE (reference sequence). CDR3 length: 15 residues. The trim removed 3 bases at V and 5 bases at J, leaving 4 bases unmatched. This CDR3 reads CASSSAGLADNEQFF. CDR3 nucleotide sequence: TGTGCCAGCAGCTCCGCGGGACTAGCGGACAATGAGCAGTTCTTC.

The CDR3 DNA follows: TGTGCCAGCAGCCCGGGACTAGCGTTTTCCCCCGCCACAAATGAGCAGTTCTTC. This sequence encodes CASSPGLAFSPATNEQFF. This chain joins TRBV5-4 and TRBJ2-1; 10 nucleotides match TRBD2. J gave up 7 bases and V 4 bases, and 17 bases lay outside the gene matches. CDR1 and CDR2 from the germline V gene are SGHNT and YYREEE (reference sequence). The CDR3 spans 18 residues.